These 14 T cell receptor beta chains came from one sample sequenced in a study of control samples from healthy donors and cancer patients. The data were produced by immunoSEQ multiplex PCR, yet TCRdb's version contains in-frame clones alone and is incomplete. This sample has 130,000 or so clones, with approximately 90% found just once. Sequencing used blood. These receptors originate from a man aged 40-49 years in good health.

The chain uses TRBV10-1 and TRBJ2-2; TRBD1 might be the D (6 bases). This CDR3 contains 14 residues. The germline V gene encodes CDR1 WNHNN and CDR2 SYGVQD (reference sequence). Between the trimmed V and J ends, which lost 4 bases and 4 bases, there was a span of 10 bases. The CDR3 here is CASSVTGFTGELFF. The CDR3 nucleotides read TGCGCCAGCAGTGTAACAGGGTTCACCGGGGAGCTGTTTTTT.

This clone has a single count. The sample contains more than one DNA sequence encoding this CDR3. The CDR3 loop reads CASSLFGETQYF. As DNA, the CDR3 is TGTGCCAGCAGTTTATTCGGGGAGACCCAGTACTTC. The chain carries TRBV12-3 or TRBV12-4 and TRBJ2-5; the D is unclear. Trimming removed 2 bases at V and 5 bases at J, with 6 bases between. The CDR3 runs 12 residues.

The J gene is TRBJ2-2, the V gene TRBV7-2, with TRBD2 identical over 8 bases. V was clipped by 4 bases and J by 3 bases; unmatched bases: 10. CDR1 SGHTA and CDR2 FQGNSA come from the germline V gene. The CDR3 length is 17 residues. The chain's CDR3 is CASSSAGTSGDTGELFF. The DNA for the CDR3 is TGTGCCAGCAGCTCGGCCGGTACTAGCGGAGACACCGGGGAGCTGTTTTTT.

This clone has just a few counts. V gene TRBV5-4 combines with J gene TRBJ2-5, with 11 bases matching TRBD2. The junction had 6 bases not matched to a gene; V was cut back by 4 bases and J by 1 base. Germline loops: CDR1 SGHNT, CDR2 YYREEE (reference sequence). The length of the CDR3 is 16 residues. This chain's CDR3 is CASSPLAGGAQETQYF. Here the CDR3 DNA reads TGTGCCAGCAGCCCTTTAGCGGGGGGGGCCCAAGAGACCCAGTACTTC.

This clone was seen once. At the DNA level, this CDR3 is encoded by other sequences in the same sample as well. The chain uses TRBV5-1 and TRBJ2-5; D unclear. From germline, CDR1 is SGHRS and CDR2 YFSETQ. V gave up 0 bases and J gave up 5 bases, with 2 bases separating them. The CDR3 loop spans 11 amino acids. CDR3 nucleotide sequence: TGCGCCAGCAGCTTGGACGAGACCCAGTACTTC. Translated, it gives CASSLDETQYF.

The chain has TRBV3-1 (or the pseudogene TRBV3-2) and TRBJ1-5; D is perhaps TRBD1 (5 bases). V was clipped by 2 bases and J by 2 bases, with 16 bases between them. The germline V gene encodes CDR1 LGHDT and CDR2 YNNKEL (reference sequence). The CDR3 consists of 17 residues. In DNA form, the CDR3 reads TGTGCCAGCAGCCAAACAGGTGGGGGGATCGGCAATCAGCCCCAGCATTTT. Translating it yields CASSQTGGGIGNQPQHF.

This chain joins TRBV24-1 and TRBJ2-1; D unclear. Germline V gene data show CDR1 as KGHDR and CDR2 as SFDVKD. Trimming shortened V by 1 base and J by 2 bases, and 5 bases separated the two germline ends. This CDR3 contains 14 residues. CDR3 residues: CATSDFSTYNEQFF. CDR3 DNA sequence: TGTGCCACCAGTGATTTTTCTACCTACAATGAGCAGTTCTTC.

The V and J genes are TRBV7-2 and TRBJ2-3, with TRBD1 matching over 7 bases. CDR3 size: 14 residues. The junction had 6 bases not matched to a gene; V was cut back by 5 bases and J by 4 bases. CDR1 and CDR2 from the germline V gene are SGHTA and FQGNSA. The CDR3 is CASSLDRAADTQYF. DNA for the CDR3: TGTGCCAGCAGCCTAGACAGGGCGGCAGATACGCAGTATTTT.

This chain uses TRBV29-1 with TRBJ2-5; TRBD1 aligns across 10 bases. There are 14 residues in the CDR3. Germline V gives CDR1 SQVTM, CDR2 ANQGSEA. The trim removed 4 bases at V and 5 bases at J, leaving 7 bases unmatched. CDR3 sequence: CSVARGTGVETQYF. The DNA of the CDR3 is TGCAGCGTTGCCAGAGGGACAGGGGTTGAGACCCAGTACTTC.

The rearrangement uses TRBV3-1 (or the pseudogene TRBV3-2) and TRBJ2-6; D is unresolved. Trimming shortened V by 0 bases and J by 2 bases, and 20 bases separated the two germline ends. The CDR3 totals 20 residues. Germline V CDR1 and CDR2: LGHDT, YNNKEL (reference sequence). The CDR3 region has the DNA TGTGCCAGCAGCCAAGAGGGGTACCCAAACCGATCCCCTGGGGCCAACGTCCTGACTTTC. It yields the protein CASSQEGYPNRSPGANVLTF.

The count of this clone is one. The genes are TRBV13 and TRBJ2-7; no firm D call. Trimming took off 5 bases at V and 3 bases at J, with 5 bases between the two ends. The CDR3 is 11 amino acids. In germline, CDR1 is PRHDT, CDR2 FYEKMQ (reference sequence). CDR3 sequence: CASSMNYEQYF. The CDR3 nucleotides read TGTGCCAGCAGCATGAACTACGAGCAGTACTTC.

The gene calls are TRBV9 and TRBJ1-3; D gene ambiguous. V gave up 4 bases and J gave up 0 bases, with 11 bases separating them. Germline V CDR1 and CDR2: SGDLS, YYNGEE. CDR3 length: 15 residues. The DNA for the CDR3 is TGTGCCAGCAGCCCCGACGCAGTCTCTGGAAACACCATATATTTT. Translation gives CASSPDAVSGNTIYF.

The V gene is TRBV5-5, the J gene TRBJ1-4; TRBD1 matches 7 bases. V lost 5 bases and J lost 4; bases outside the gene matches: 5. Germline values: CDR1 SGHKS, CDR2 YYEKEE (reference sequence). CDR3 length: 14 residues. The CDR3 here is CASRSGQINEKLFF. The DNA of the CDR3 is TGTGCCAGCAGATCGGGACAGATTAATGAAAAACTGTTTTTT.

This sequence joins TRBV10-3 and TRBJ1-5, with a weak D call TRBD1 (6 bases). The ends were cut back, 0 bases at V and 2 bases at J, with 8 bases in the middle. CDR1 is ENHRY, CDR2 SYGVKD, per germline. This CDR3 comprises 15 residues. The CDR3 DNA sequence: TGTGCCATCAGTGAGTCGAAGGGGGGCAATCAGCCCCAGCATTTT. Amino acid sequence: CAISESKGGNQPQHF.